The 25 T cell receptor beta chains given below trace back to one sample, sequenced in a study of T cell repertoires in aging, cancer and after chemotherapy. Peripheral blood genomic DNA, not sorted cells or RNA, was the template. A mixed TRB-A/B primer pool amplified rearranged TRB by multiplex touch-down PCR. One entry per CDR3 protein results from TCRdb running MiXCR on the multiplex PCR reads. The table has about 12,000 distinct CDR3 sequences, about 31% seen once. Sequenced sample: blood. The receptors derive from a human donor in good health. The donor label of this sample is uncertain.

The CDR3 coding sequence is TGTGCCAGCAGGGGTAGTGCAAGGCTTAACAATGAGCAGTTCTTC. It encodes CASRGSARLNNEQFF. The rearrangement links TRBV6-1 to TRBJ2-1; D not resolved. V was trimmed by 6 bases and J by 5 bases, leaving 17 bases between them. The CDR3 is 15 residues long. Germline CDR1 reads MNHNS; CDR2 reads SASEGT.

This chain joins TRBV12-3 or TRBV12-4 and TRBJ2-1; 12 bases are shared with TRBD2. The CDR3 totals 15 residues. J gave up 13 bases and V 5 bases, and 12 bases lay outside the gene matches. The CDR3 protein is CASSPASGGAPRQFF. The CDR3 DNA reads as TGTGCCAGCAGTCCCGCTAGCGGGGGGGCCCCACGTCAGTTCTTC.

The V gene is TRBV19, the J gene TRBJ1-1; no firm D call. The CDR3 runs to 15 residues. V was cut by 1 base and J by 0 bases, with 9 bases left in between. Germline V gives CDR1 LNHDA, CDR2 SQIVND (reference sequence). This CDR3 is CASSIGGQLNTEAFF. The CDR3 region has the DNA TGTGCCAGTAGTATAGGTGGTCAGCTGAACACTGAAGCTTTCTTT. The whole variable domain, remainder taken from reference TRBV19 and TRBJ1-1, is DGGITQSPKYLFRKEGQNVTLSCEQNLNHDAMYWYRQDPGQGLRLIYYSQIVNDFQKGDIAEGYSVSREKKESFPLTVTSAQKNPTAFYLCASSIGGQLNTEAFFGQGTRLTVV.

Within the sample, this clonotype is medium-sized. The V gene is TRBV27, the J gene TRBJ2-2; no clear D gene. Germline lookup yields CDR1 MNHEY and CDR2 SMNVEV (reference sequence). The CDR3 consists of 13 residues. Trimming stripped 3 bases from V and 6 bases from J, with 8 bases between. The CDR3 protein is CASSFTSSGELFF. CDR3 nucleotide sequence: TGTGCCAGCAGTTTCACCTCCTCCGGGGAGCTGTTTTTT.

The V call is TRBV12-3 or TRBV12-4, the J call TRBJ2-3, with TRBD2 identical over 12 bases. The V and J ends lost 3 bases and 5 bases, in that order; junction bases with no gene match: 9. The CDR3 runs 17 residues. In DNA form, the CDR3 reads TGTGCCAGCAGTTTTGGCTCTAGCGGGGGGGCGTTAGATACGCAGTATTTT. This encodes CASSFGSSGGALDTQYF.

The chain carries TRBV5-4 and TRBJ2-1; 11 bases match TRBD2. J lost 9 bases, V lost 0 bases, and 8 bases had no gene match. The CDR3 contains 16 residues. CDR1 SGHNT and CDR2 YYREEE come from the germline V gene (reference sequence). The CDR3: CASSLGPSGGRTEQFF. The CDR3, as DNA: TGTGCCAGCAGCTTGGGGCCTAGCGGGGGGCGGACTGAGCAGTTCTTC.

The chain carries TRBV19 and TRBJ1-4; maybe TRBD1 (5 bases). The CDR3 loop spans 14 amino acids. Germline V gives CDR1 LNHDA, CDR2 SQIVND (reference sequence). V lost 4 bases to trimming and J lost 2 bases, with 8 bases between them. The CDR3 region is CASSKGSTNEKLFF. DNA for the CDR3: TGTGCCAGTAGTAAGGGGTCCACTAATGAAAAACTGTTTTTT.

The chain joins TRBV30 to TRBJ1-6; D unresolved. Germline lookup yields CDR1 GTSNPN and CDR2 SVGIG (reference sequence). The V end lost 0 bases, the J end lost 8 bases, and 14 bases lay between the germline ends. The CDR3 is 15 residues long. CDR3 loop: CAWSVRAVLDSPLHF. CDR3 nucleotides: TGTGCCTGGAGTGTACGGGCAGTATTGGATTCACCCCTCCACTTT. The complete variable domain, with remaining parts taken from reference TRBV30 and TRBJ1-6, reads SQTIHQWPATLVQPVGSPLSLECTVEGTSNPNLYWYRQAAGRGLQLLFYSVGIGQISSEVPQNLSASRPQDRQFILSSKKLLLSDSGFYLCAWSVRAVLDSPLHFGNGTRLTVT.

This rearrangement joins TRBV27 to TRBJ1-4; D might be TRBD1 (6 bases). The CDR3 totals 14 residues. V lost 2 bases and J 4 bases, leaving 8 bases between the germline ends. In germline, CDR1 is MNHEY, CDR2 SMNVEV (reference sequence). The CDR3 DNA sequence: TGTGCCAGCAGTTTAGGGACAAATAATGAAAAACTGTTTTTT. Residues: CASSLGTNNEKLFF.

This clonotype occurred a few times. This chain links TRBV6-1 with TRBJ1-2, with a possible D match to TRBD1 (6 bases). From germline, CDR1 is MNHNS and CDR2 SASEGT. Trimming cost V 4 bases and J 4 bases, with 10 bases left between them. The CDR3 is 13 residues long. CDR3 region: CASSVGQSYGYTF. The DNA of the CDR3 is TGTGCCAGCAGTGTCGGACAGAGCTATGGCTACACCTTC.

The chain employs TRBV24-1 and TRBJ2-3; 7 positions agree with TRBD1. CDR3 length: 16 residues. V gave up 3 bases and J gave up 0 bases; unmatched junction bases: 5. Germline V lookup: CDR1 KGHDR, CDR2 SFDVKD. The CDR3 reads CATSDAGQESTDTQYF. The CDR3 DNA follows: TGTGCCACCAGTGATGCAGGACAGGAGAGCACAGATACGCAGTATTTT.

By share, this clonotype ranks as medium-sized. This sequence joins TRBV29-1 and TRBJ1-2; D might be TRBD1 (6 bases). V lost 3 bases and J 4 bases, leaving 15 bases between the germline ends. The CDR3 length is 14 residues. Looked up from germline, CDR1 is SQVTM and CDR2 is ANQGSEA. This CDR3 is CSVEVQQGVYGYTF. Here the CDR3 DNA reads TGCAGCGTTGAGGTCCAACAGGGTGTCTATGGCTACACCTTC.

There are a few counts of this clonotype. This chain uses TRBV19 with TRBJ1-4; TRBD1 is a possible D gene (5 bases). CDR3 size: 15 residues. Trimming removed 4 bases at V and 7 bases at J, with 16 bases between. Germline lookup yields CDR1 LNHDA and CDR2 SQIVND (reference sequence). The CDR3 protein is CASSKTTVRSEKLFF. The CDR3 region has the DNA TGTGCCAGTAGTAAGACGACAGTAAGGAGTGAAAAACTGTTTTTT.

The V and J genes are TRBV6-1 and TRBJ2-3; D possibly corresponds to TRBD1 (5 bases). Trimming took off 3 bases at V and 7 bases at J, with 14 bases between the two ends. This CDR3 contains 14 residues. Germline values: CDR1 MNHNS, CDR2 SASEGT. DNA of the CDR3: TGTGCCAGCAGTGAGGGATGGGGCGCCTATACGCAGTATTTT. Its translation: CASSEGWGAYTQYF.

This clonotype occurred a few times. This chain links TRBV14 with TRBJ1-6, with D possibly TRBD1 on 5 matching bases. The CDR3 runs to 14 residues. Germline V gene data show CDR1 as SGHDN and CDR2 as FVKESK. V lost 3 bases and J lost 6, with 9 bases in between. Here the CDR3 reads CASSQGGGNSPLHF. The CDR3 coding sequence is TGTGCCAGCAGCCAGGGGGGGGGTAATTCACCCCTCCACTTT.

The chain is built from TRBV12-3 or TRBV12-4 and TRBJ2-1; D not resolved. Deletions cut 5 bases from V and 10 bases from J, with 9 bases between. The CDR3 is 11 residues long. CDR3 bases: TGTGCCAGCAGTGGAGTTTTAGAGCAGTTCTTC. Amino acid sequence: CASSGVLEQFF.

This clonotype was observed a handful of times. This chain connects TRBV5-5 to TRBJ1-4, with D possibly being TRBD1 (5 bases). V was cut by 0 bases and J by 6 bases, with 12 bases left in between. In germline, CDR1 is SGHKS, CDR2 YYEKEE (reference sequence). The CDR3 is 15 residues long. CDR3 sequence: CASSLAGTVDEKLFF. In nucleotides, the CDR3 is TGTGCCAGCAGCTTGGCCGGGACGGTGGATGAAAAACTGTTTTTT.

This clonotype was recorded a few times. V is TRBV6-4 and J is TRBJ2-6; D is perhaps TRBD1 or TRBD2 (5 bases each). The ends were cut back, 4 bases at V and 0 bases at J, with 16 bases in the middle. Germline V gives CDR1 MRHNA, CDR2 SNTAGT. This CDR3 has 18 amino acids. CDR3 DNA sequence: TGTGCCAGCAGTGCCTCCGGGGACGGCGCCTCTGGGGCCAACGTCCTGACTTTC. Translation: CASSASGDGASGANVLTF.

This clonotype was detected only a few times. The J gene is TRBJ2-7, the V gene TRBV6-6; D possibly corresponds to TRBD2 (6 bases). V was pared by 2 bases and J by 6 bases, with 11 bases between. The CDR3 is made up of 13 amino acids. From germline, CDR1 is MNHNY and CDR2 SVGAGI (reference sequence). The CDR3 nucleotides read TGTGCCAGCAGTTACGGAGGGGATGGCGAGCAGTACTTC. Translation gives CASSYGGDGEQYF.

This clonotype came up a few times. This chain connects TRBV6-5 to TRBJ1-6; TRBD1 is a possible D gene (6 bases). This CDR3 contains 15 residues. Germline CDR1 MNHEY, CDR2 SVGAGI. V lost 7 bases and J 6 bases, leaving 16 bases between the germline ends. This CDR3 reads CASTPRGGANSPLHF. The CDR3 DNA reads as TGTGCCAGCACCCCACGGGGGGGGGCTAATTCACCCCTCCACTTT.

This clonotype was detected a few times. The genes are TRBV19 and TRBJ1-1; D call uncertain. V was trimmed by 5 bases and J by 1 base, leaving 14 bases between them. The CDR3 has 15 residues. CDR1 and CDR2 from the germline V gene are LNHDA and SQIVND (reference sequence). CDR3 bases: TGTGCCAGTAGTTTTTGGGGTGATCAGAACACTGAAGCTTTCTTT. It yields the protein CASSFWGDQNTEAFF.

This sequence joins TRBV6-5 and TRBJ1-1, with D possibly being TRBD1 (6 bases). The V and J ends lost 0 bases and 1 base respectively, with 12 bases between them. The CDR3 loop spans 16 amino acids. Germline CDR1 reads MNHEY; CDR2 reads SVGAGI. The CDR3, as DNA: TGTGCCAGCAGTTACTCCCGCAGGGGACGGAACACTGAAGCTTTCTTT. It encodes CASSYSRRGRNTEAFF.

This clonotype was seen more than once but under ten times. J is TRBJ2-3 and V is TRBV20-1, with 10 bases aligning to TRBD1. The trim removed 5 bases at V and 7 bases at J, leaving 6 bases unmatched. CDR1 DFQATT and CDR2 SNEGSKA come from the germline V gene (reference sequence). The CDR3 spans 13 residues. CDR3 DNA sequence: TGCAGTGCTCCGACAGGGGGCGCCTATACGCAGTATTTT. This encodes CSAPTGGAYTQYF.

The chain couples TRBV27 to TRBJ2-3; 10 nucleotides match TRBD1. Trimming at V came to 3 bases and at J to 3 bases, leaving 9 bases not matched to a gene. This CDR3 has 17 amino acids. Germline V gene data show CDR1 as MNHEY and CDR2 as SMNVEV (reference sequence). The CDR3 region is CASSFLGRTGGTDTQYF. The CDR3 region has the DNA TGTGCCAGCAGTTTTCTGGGTAGGACAGGGGGAACAGATACGCAGTATTTT.

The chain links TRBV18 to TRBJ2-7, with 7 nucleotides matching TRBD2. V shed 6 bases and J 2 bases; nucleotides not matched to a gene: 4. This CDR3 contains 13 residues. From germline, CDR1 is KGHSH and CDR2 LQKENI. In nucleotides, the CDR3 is TGTGCCAGCTCTCGCGGGGGAACCTACGAGCAGTACTTC. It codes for CASSRGGTYEQYF.